The T cell receptor beta chain described here comes from a study of glioma-infiltrating T cells after dendritic cell vaccination. Study results and caveats: Higher pretreatment TIL content predicted longer progression-free time and survival.

For this clone: Its antigen is not known.

Primers: 60 V beta forward and 13 J beta reverse. TCRdb keeps only in-frame clones here, not all; method: immunoSEQ multiplex PCR. The sample has roughly 82,000 clones, about 90% seen once. CDR1 and CDR2 (germline): MGHRA, YSYEKL. The CDR3 sequence is 13 residues long. Deletions cut 3 bases from V and 12 bases from J, with 15 bases between. The chain uses TRBV4-1 and TRBJ2-1, with D hard to call. The TCR was taken from a human donor with glioblastoma. This material consisted of blood, taken before dendritic cell vaccination. The CDR3 region has the DNA TGCGCCAGCAGCCACACCCTCGGCAGGTGGCAGTTCTTC. This gives the protein CASSHTLGRWQFF.